This record covers a single T cell receptor (beta chain). A second PCR, run for about 7 to 12 cycles, used a sample-barcoded 5' primer plus a J-beta primer mix. Each CDR3 protein gets one entry after TCRdb re-called the 5' RACE reads with MiXCR. Among roughly 790,000 distinct CDR3 sequences listed, approximately 43% were seen once. Germline CDR1 is MNHEY and CDR2 is SVGEGT. With V trimmed by 6 bases and J by 0 bases, 8 bases remained unmatched. The CDR3 extends over 16 amino acids. This record comes from a study of blood T cells in healthy people across ages. Study background: T cells yielded about one barcoded beta molecule per two cells through template switching.

Sequenced material: blood. This rearrangement joins TRBV6-2 or TRBV6-3 to TRBJ1-2; TRBD1 matches at 9 bases. This receptor was obtained from a woman aged 60 to 75 in good health. The CDR3 reads CASSRDREYPNYGYTF. The CDR3 DNA sequence: TGTGCCAGCAGCCGGGACAGGGAGTATCCTAACTATGGCTACACCTTC.